A selection of T cell receptor beta chains follows, all from one sample in a study of regulatory T cells in long-lasting Graves disease. One entry per CDR3 protein, called by TCRdb with MiXCR from the multiplex PCR reads. The profile shows around 480,000 distinct CDR3 sequences, about 16% of them singletons. The data were also submitted as part of a second study, on T cells in Graves' hyperthyroidism and ophthalmopathy.

The material sequenced was peripheral blood mononuclear cells (PBMCs), taken at new diagnosis, from a patient treated with antithyroid drugs. These receptors were collected from a middle-aged woman with Graves disease. Both conserved end residues are part of each CDR3. The listing skips clone size in some rows; elsewhere it reads once, few, many or a size class.

v_call clone_size cdr3_aa
TRBV11-2 NA CASRNGEGMVNTEAFF
TRBV25-1 NA CASVSWSYNEQFF
TRBV9 NA CASSVVGGLETQYF
TRBV12-5 few CASGPIGEVGETQYF
TRBV12-5 many CASGLVEATEAFF
TRBV5-1 many CASSLGRDLPNTEAFF
TRBV2 NA CASMTGDMNTEAFF
TRBV19 few CGGRTVNSGNTIYF
TRBV11-2 many CASSSRDSVNSPLHF
TRBV4-1 NA CASRRGQGGRQPQHF
TRBV20-1 NA CSARVWDRNNEQYF
TRBV27 many CASSSTQRTIYGYTF
TRBV11-1 few CASSQTGDNTEAFF
TRBV3-1 many CASSQVRSVEAFF
TRBV25-1 many CASSDRDRPNNEQFF
TRBV7-6 NA CASSLTGYTGELFF
TRBV4-1 NA CASSQVPVETQYF
TRBV12-3/TRBV12-4 many CASSPGTGGEAFF
TRBV2 many CASSSGGGSATNEKLFF
TRBV12-3/TRBV12-4 many CASSLAGAMNTEAFF
TRBV2 many CASTHPTGRDDTEAFF
TRBV7-9 few CASSLGAGEEETQYF
TRBV7-2 many CASSQDVSYNEQFF
TRBV6-1 many CASSEAQAKVDGYTF
TRBV7-3 NA CASTRLAGTRDTQYF
TRBV10-3 NA CAISESGGWATDTQYF
TRBV4-1 many CASSQVSGQPQHF
TRBV10-1 NA CASSDRQAGNTIYF
TRBV6-5 few CASSYGRGRSLYTGELFF
TRBV11-2 many CASSLARVATEAFF
TRBV12-3/TRBV12-4 many CASSRYGLDEQYF
TRBV5-1 many CASSLDAGGGQPQHF
TRBV28 few CASSIPRTGGYNEQFF
TRBV5-1 few CASSQIPGTENSPLHF
TRBV2 NA CAGNLGSTEAFF